This T cell receptor (beta chain) was found in a study of blood T cell repertoires in COVID-19. As for the study in general: Samples representing acute and convalescent COVID-19 were sourced from the United States, Italy and Spain. Nucleic acid was either cDNA or gDNA, and it came from T cells, B-cell-depleted T cells, or PBMCs.

The V and J ends lost 2 bases and 5 bases, in that order; junction bases with no gene match: 5. The CDR3 covers 14 residues. Per the germline V gene, CDR1 is LGHDT and CDR2 is YNNKEL (reference sequence). As handled by the study authors: Estimation of nucleated cell counts relied on the amplification of reference gene primers. TCRdb's copy holds only in-frame clones and misses some; the assay was immunoSEQ multiplex PCR. V and J calls and clone size are those listed in that table; D and trimming were worked out from the DNA. There are 85,000 to 95,000 clones in the sample; 75% to 90% occur only once, and roughly 20% lies in the top ten.

This sequence joins TRBV3-1 (or the pseudogene TRBV3-2) and TRBJ1-2; 7 nucleotides agree with TRBD1. The source material was peripheral blood. This receptor was taken from a woman older than 75 with acute or convalescent COVID-19. CDR3 DNA sequence: TGTGCCAGCAGCCAAACAGGGGTTCCATATGGCTACACCTTC. This codes for CASSQTGVPYGYTF.